Listed here are 22 T cell receptor beta chains from one sample, sequenced in a study of blood T cell repertoires in COVID-19. Here immunoSEQ multiplex PCR was the method, and the copy in TCRdb shows in-frame clones only, minus some. The data contain about 180,000 clones, 70% to 90% of them seen just once; the ten biggest clones take up approximately 7%. Sequencing used peripheral blood. These receptor sequences come from a man in his fifties or sixties with active or convalescent COVID-19.

V and J are TRBV28 and TRBJ1-6, with 7 bases matching TRBD1. Trimming cost V 6 bases and J 6 bases; bases outside gene matches: 5. In germline, CDR1 is MDHEN, CDR2 SYDVKM. The CDR3 loop spans 14 amino acids. This chain's CDR3 is CASSQRDSNSPLHF. In DNA, the CDR3 is TGTGCCAGCAGCCAGAGGGACAGTAATTCACCCCTCCACTTT.

The chain carries TRBV9 and TRBJ2-7; 11 positions agree with TRBD2. Germline loops: CDR1 SGDLS, CDR2 YYNGEE. The V and J ends lost 2 bases and 6 bases, in that order; junction bases with no gene match: 4. CDR3 length: 14 amino acids. DNA for the CDR3: TGTGCCAGCAGCGTTACTAGCGGGAGAGTCGAGCAGTACTTC. This translates into CASSVTSGRVEQYF.

This clone was seen a handful of times. The CDR3 region is CASSFGTVSYEQYF. The CDR3 coding sequence is TGTGCCAGCAGCTTTGGGACAGTATCCTACGAGCAGTACTTC. This sequence joins TRBV7-9 and TRBJ2-7; TRBD1 matches at 7 bases. Germline V lookup: CDR1 SEHNR, CDR2 FQNEAQ (reference sequence). The CDR3 loop spans 14 amino acids. The junction had 3 bases not matched to a gene; V was cut back by 3 bases and J by 1 base.

The chain uses TRBV11-3 and TRBJ2-5; D might be TRBD2 (7 bases). The CDR3 runs to 16 residues. Trimming took 5 bases from V and 3 from J, leaving 19 bases between them. Germline V lookup: CDR1 SGHNT, CDR2 YENEEA. This CDR3 reads CASSPRQGRAKETQYF. For the CDR3, the DNA is TGTGCCAGCAGCCCAAGGCAGGGGAGGGCAAAAGAGACCCAGTACTTC.

V usage is TRBV5-5 and J usage is TRBJ2-2; 10 positions match TRBD1. The CDR3 runs 16 residues. CDR1 and CDR2 (germline): SGHKS, YYEKEE (reference sequence). V lost 4 bases, J lost 5 bases, and 8 bases stayed unmatched. CDR3 DNA sequence: TGTGCCAGCAGCCCACGACGGGACAGGGGAACCGGGGAGCTGTTTTTT. It translates to CASSPRRDRGTGELFF.

This chain links TRBV7-2 with TRBJ2-1, with D possibly TRBD2 on 6 matching bases. Trimming removed 6 bases from V and 5 bases from J, with 11 bases in between. This CDR3 has 13 amino acids. Germline V CDR1 and CDR2: SGHTA, FQGNSA. The CDR3 is CASSSGRNNEQFF. CDR3 DNA: TGTGCCAGCAGTAGCGGTAGAAACAATGAGCAGTTCTTC. Filled out from reference TRBV7-2 and TRBJ2-1, the complete variable domain reads GAGVSQSPSNKVTEKGKDVELRCDPISGHTALYWYRQSLGQGLEFLIYFQGNSAPDKSGLPSDRFSAERTGGSVSTLTIQRTQQEDSAVYLCASSSGRNNEQFFGPGTRLTVL.

The J gene is TRBJ2-7, the V gene TRBV2, with D maybe TRBD2 (6 bases). The CDR3 totals 14 residues. Germline loops: CDR1 SNHLY, CDR2 FYNNEI. Trimming cost V 6 bases and J 2 bases, with 14 bases left between them. DNA for the CDR3: TGTGCCAGCAGGCCCGCGCGGGGAACCTACGAGCAGTACTTC. Its translation: CASRPARGTYEQYF.

V and J are TRBV7-2 and TRBJ2-1, with 9 bases lining up with TRBD1. The CDR3 runs 15 residues. CDR1 SGHTA and CDR2 FQGNSA come from the germline V gene. Unmatched junction bases numbered 9, after V lost 4 bases and J lost 8 bases. The CDR3 bases are TGTGCCAGCAGCTCAGCCGGGACAGGGTTCGATGAGCAGTTCTTC. Protein sequence: CASSSAGTGFDEQFF.

This chain links TRBV29-1 with TRBJ2-7; D possibly corresponds to TRBD2 (6 bases). V lost 7 bases, J lost 2 bases, and 9 bases lay in between. CDR3 length equals 11 residues. Germline loops: CDR1 SQVTM, CDR2 ANQGSEA. The chain's CDR3 is CSGGMTYEQYF. CDR3 sequence (DNA): TGCAGCGGCGGGATGACCTACGAGCAGTACTTC.

The CDR3 is CASSRTDNSPLHF. The DNA of the CDR3 is TGTGCCAGCAGCAGGACAGATAATTCACCCCTCCACTTT. This chain connects TRBV6-5 to TRBJ1-6, with D possibly matching TRBD1 (6 bases). Germline V CDR1 and CDR2: MNHEY, SVGAGI. The V and J ends lost 6 bases and 5 bases respectively, with 8 bases between them. The CDR3 loop spans 13 amino acids.

The chain joins TRBV13 to TRBJ2-1, with D tentatively TRBD2 (6 bases). The CDR3 totals 15 residues. The ends were cut back, 5 bases at V and 2 bases at J, with 13 bases in the middle. The germline V gene encodes CDR1 PRHDT and CDR2 FYEKMQ (reference sequence). CDR3 bases: TGTGCCAGCAGCGCATCGGGGGAAACCTACAATGAGCAGTTCTTC. Protein sequence: CASSASGETYNEQFF.

The CDR3 nucleotides read TGTGCCAGCAGCTTAAGCGCGGCGGGCGGCAATTCACCCCTCCACTTT. It is translated as CASSLSAAGGNSPLHF. The chain is built from TRBV7-9 and TRBJ1-6, with D unclear. V lost 2 bases and J lost 7, with 15 bases in between. Germline CDR1 and CDR2: SEHNR and FQNEAQ (reference sequence). This CDR3 region has 16 residues. The full variable domain, completed using reference TRBV7-9 and TRBJ1-6, is DTGVSQNPRHKITKRGQNVTFRCDPISEHNRLYWYRQTLGQGPEFLTYFQNEAQLEKSRLLSDRFSAERPKGSFSTLEIQRTEQGDSAMYLCASSLSAAGGNSPLHFGNGTRLTVT.

The chain recombines TRBV11-3 with TRBJ2-2; D perhaps matches TRBD1 (6 bases). The CDR3 covers 12 residues. The V end lost 4 bases, the J end lost 6 bases, and 6 bases lay between the germline ends. Germline assignment: CDR1 SGHNT and CDR2 YENEEA. This CDR3 reads CASSWGPGELFF. The CDR3 nucleotides read TGTGCCAGCAGCTGGGGGCCCGGGGAGCTGTTTTTT.

The chain links TRBV18 to TRBJ1-4; D gene unclear. The germline V and J ends were trimmed by 3 bases and 7 bases, with 15 bases remaining between them. The germline CDR1 and CDR2 sequences are KGHSH and LQKENI. This CDR3 has 15 residues. CDR3 nucleotide sequence: TGTGCCAGCTCACCCCGGTGGGCAGCCTTTGAAAAACTGTTTTTT. Its translation: CASSPRWAAFEKLFF.

The V call is TRBV5-1, the J call TRBJ1-3; no reliable D call. Trimming pared 1 base from V and 4 bases from J, leaving 3 bases between. CDR1 is SGHRS, CDR2 YFSETQ, per germline. The CDR3 runs to 12 residues. CDR3 DNA: TGCGCCAGCAGCTTGTCGGGAAACACCATATATTTT. This encodes CASSLSGNTIYF.

V and J are TRBV15 and TRBJ1-1; D unclear. Germline V gene sequence: CDR1 LNHNV, CDR2 YYDKDF (reference sequence). The CDR3 is 12 residues long. V lost 4 bases, J lost 3 bases, and 6 bases lay in between. In nucleotides, the CDR3 is TGTGCCACCAGCAAGAGGGACACTGAAGCTTTCTTT. This sequence encodes CATSKRDTEAFF.

The chain couples TRBV27 to TRBJ1-1, with a possible D match to TRBD1 (6 bases). The CDR3 loop spans 17 amino acids. Germline CDR1 is MNHEY and CDR2 is SMNVEV (reference sequence). V lost 2 bases, J lost 7 bases, and 23 bases lay in between. The DNA of the CDR3 is TGTGCCAGCAGTTTAGACAGGATGGCTTCATTCGGTGATGAAGCTTTCTTT. Amino acid sequence: CASSLDRMASFGDEAFF.

The chain carries TRBV2 and TRBJ2-7, with TRBD1 matching over 10 bases. The CDR3 sequence is 15 residues long. Germline V gene lookup returns CDR1 SNHLY and CDR2 FYNNEI. Losses at the gene ends were 3 bases for V and 4 bases for J; bases not matched to a gene: 6. The CDR3: CASSDLGQGNYEQYF. The CDR3 DNA follows: TGTGCCAGCAGTGATTTGGGACAGGGGAATTACGAGCAGTACTTC.

The chain combines TRBV15 with TRBJ2-6; unclear D gene. The germline gives CDR1 LNHNV, CDR2 YYDKDF (reference sequence). V dropped 0 bases and J dropped 0 bases, with 6 bases sitting between them. The CDR3 spans 16 residues. Written as DNA, the CDR3 is TGTGCCACCAGCAGAGATCCAGGCTCTGGGGCCAACGTCCTGACTTTC. Encoded protein: CATSRDPGSGANVLTF.

The J gene is TRBJ1-6, the V gene TRBV19, with a weak D call TRBD1 (5 bases). Germline values: CDR1 LNHDA, CDR2 SQIVND (reference sequence). This CDR3 contains 17 residues. V was clipped by 7 bases and J by 3 bases, with 19 bases between them. Here the CDR3 reads CASKAAFDRHYNSPLHF. In DNA form, the CDR3 reads TGTGCCAGTAAAGCCGCCTTCGACAGACACTATAATTCACCCCTCCACTTT.

The chain links TRBV29-1 to TRBJ1-2, with unresolved D. This CDR3 contains 11 residues. Trimming pared 1 base from V and 8 bases from J, leaving 8 bases between. From germline, CDR1 is SQVTM and CDR2 ANQGSEA. The CDR3 region has the DNA TGCAGCGTTGAAGCTGCGTCGGGCTACACCTTC. This encodes CSVEAASGYTF.

This clone came up once. The V gene is TRBV6-4, the J gene TRBJ1-6, with TRBD1 identical over 9 bases. The CDR3 has 14 amino acids. The V gene's germline CDR1 is MRHNA and CDR2 SNTAGT. J was trimmed by 10 bases and V by 6 bases; bases with no gene match: 7. The CDR3 sequence is CASSSGQGLSPLHF. Here the CDR3 DNA reads TGTGCCAGCAGCTCGGGACAGGGTCTCTCACCCCTCCACTTT.